This T cell receptor (beta chain) appears in the sequencing data of a study of Graves' ophthalmopathy and Graves' hyperthyroidism. Study background: Hyperthyroidism qualified as stable when ophthalmopathy did not develop within 18 months of follow-up.

The study, taken as a whole, reports: The 13-signature model separated ophthalmopathy from stable hyperthyroidism at almost 90% sensitivity and around 81% specificity. Most expanded thyroid clonotypes above 0.001 frequency also appeared in blood.

Researchers took RNA transcripts and amplified TCR beta CDR3 regions from them. An opening RT-PCR round employed HTBI primers and preceded a second-round multiplex PCR. TCRdb re-called the multiplex PCR reads with MiXCR, one entry per CDR3 protein. The table records about 1.1 million distinct CDR3 sequences, roughly two fifths of them present only once. A note on this clonotype: Its matching antigen is unknown.

Clinical symptoms, serum thyroxine, TRAb, thyroid ultrasound and orbital computed tomography were relied on for diagnosis. Trimming stripped 5 bases from V and 9 bases from J, with 17 bases between. The CDR3 covers 14 residues. Sequencing used peripheral blood or thyroid tissue (not recorded which). The chain has TRBV12-3 or TRBV12-4 and TRBJ1-5; a weak D match, TRBD1 (5 bases). This TCR was sampled from an adult man with Graves' hyperthyroidism. The CDR3 reads CASSPRNGGLPQHF. The CDR3 DNA is TGTGCCAGCAGTCCCCGGAATGGGGGTCTGCCCCAGCATTTT.